These 31 T cell receptor beta chains came from one sample sequenced in a study of blood T cells in healthy people across ages. It was with a sample-barcoded 5' primer and a J-beta primer mix that a second PCR of roughly 7 to 11 cycles was run. Via MiXCR, TCRdb re-called the 5' RACE reads, giving one row per CDR3 protein. The repertoire consists of 750,000 to 950,000 distinct CDR3 sequences, with 29% occurring once and the leading ten covering roughly 10%. These data were also reused for a study on T cells of mothers and their children.

Sequenced material: blood. These receptors were taken from a middle-aged woman in good health.

This clonotype was detected many times. The chain joins TRBV5-1 to TRBJ1-4; TRBD1 is a possible D gene (5 bases). V was pared by 0 bases and J by 3 bases, with 15 bases between. The CDR3 totals 17 residues. CDR1 and CDR2 from the germline V gene are SGHRS and YFSETQ. In DNA, the CDR3 is TGCGCCAGCAGCTTGGGTCACTTTGGGGGTTCTAATGAAAAACTGTTTTTT. It codes for CASSLGHFGGSNEKLFF.

For this clonotype: One end of the junction varies from germline; a read error may be responsible. This sequence joins TRBV5-5 and TRBJ2-1, with D perhaps matching TRBD1 (7 bases). The CDR3 sequence is 16 residues long. Per germline, CDR1 SGHKS and CDR2 YYEKEE (reference sequence). The CDR3 DNA sequence: TGTACCAGCAGCTTGCGGGACAGCCTCTCCTACAATGAGCAGTTCTTC. It yields the protein CTSSLRDSLSYNEQFF. The full variable domain, its missing parts supplied by reference TRBV5-5 and TRBJ2-1, is DAGVTQSPTHLIKTRGQQVTLRCSPISGHKSVSWYQQVLGQGPQFIFQYYEKEERGRGNFPDRFSARQFPNYSSELNVNALLLGDSALYLCTSSLRDSLSYNEQFFGPGTRLTVL.

About this clonotype itself: One end of the junction varies from germline; a read error may be responsible. This sequence joins TRBV20-1 and TRBJ2-7, with D possibly being TRBD1 or TRBD2 (6 bases each). This CDR3 region has 13 residues. Germline V gives CDR1 DFQATT, CDR2 SNEGSKA (reference sequence). The CDR3 region is CSASGLGGNERYF. CDR3 nucleotide sequence: TGCAGTGCTAGCGGCCTAGGGGGGAATGAGCGGTACTTC.

Here the CDR3 reads CASSLSRQGMNTEAFF. The CDR3 coding sequence is TGTGCCAGCAGCTTAAGCCGACAGGGGATGAACACTGAAGCTTTCTTT. The chain is built from TRBV7-3 and TRBJ1-1; 8 positions agree with TRBD1. Germline V CDR1 and CDR2: SGHTA, FQGTGA. V was clipped by 1 base and J by 0 bases; unmatched bases: 4. The CDR3 extends over 16 amino acids.

A note on this clonotype: A much larger clonotype is one base distant, so this may be a read error. The chain links TRBV4-3 to TRBJ1-6; D call uncertain. Trimming took off 1 base at V and 10 bases at J, with 14 bases between the two ends. Germline CDR1 is LGHNA and CDR2 is YSLEER. The CDR3 is made up of 15 amino acids. The CDR3: CASSQVAAEGSPLHF. The CDR3 nucleotides are TGCGCCAGCAGCCAAGTCGCCGCCGAAGGCTCACCCCTCCACTTT.

This rearrangement joins TRBV9 to TRBJ1-2; no reliable D call. Germline-derived CDR1 and CDR2 are SGDLS and YYNGEE. The CDR3 sequence is 16 residues long. Trimming cost V 0 bases and J 2 bases, with 14 bases left between them. This chain's CDR3 is CASSVATRGRNYGYTF. DNA of the CDR3: TGTGCCAGCAGCGTAGCTACACGAGGACGGAACTATGGCTACACCTTC.

On this clonotype: Given a much more abundant clone one base away, this may be a read error. The V gene is TRBV10-3, the J gene TRBJ2-5; D gene unclear. This CDR3 spans 13 amino acids. Germline V gene sequence: CDR1 ENHRY, CDR2 SYGVKD. Here the CDR3 DNA reads TGTGCCGTCAGCTTAGACCAAACGGAGACCCAGTACTTC. This codes for CAVSLDQTETQYF.

This clonotype was recorded at least ten times. V and J are TRBV14 and TRBJ2-5; no reliable D call. Germline V gene sequence: CDR1 SGHDN, CDR2 FVKESK. The length of the CDR3 is 14 residues. V gave up 1 base and J gave up 5 bases, with 11 bases separating them. This CDR3 reads CASSQGVRSETQYF. In nucleotides, the CDR3 is TGTGCCAGCAGCCAAGGAGTTAGAAGCGAGACCCAGTACTTC.

The V and J genes are TRBV28 and TRBJ2-2; D possibly corresponds to TRBD2 (6 bases). The CDR3 length is 16 residues. V lost 2 bases, J lost 5 bases, and 15 bases lay in between. Germline assignment: CDR1 MDHEN and CDR2 SYDVKM. CDR3 loop: CASSLNAGRYTGELFF. For the CDR3, the DNA is TGTGCCAGCAGTTTAAACGCAGGGAGGTATACCGGGGAGCTGTTTTTT.

In this sample, this clonotype turned up a few times. The rearrangement joins TRBV12-3 or TRBV12-4 to TRBJ1-4; tentatively, D is TRBD1 (5 bases). V lost 5 bases, J lost 4 bases, and 14 bases lay in between. There are 15 residues in the CDR3. CDR3 residues: CASSDVAGHNEKLFF. The DNA for the CDR3 is TGTGCCAGCAGTGACGTAGCAGGGCATAATGAAAAACTGTTTTTT.

The CDR3 nucleotides are TGCAGTGCCACCTACTCCTACAATGAGCAGTTCTTC. Translated: CSATYSYNEQFF. The gene calls are TRBV20-1 and TRBJ2-1; D unresolved. This CDR3 is built from 12 residues. V lost 6 bases to trimming and J lost 0 bases, with 6 bases between them. Germline lookup yields CDR1 DFQATT and CDR2 SNEGSKA (reference sequence).

In this sample, this clonotype turned up many times. V is TRBV20-1 and J is TRBJ1-5; TRBD1 agrees at 9 bases. Germline loops: CDR1 DFQATT, CDR2 SNEGSKA (reference sequence). The CDR3 contains 20 residues. V gave up 0 bases and J gave up 0 bases; unmatched junction bases: 15. The CDR3: CSARDPFGTGYLNSNQPQHF. The CDR3 region has the DNA TGCAGTGCTAGAGATCCGTTCGGGACAGGGTACCTCAATAGCAATCAGCCCCAGCATTTT.

This rearrangement joins TRBV3-1 to TRBJ1-2, with a weak D call TRBD1 (6 bases). The CDR3 has 14 amino acids. Germline V gene lookup returns CDR1 LGHDT and CDR2 YNNKEL (reference sequence). V was pared by 1 base and J by 6 bases, with 12 bases between. CDR3 region: CASSQAYRADGYTF. In nucleotides, the CDR3 is TGTGCCAGCAGCCAAGCATACAGGGCCGATGGCTACACCTTC.

To note about this clonotype: A much larger clone differs by one base, so this may be a read error. The V call is TRBV7-9, the J call TRBJ2-1, with 14 positions matching TRBD2. CDR1 and CDR2 (germline): SEHNR, FQNEAQ (reference sequence). The CDR3 has 17 amino acids. The DNA for the CDR3 is TGTGCCAGCAGCCCGACTAGCGGGGGGGCCCCATACAATGGGCAGTTCTTC. It is translated as CASSPTSGGAPYNGQFF.

A few counts support this clonotype. This chain connects TRBV20-1 to TRBJ1-2; D is unclear. The V end lost 6 bases, the J end lost 3 bases, and 29 bases lay between the germline ends. The germline gives CDR1 DFQATT, CDR2 SNEGSKA (reference sequence). There are 18 residues in the CDR3. The CDR3 region has the DNA TGCAGTGCCACTCCCCGGGTGGGTTCAACTATGTCTGACTATGGCTACACCTTC. Protein product: CSATPRVGSTMSDYGYTF.

This clonotype was seen a handful of times. Sequence at one end of the junction differs from germline and may be a read error. The chain joins TRBV9 to TRBJ1-2; the D gene is possibly TRBD1 (5 bases). The CDR3 length is 15 residues. Germline V gives CDR1 SGDLS, CDR2 YYNGEE. The CDR3 nucleotides are TGTGCCGGCAGCGTCGGGACCCCCGGATACAATGGCTACACCTTC. Translating gives CAGSVGTPGYNGYTF.

This clonotype was counted ten times or more. The chain uses TRBV5-6 and TRBJ2-7; D may match TRBD1 or TRBD2 (5 bases each). Trimming shortened V by 1 base and J by 5 bases, and 7 bases separated the two germline ends. The CDR3 is 12 amino acids. Germline V gives CDR1 SGHDT, CDR2 YYEEEE. The DNA of the CDR3 is TGTGCCAGCAGCTTGCGGGGACACGAGCAGTACTTC. It yields the protein CASSLRGHEQYF.

The chain uses TRBV6-5 and TRBJ1-4, with D tentatively TRBD1 (5 bases). CDR3 size: 12 residues. Per the germline V gene, CDR1 is MNHEY and CDR2 is SVGAGI. V lost 8 bases to trimming and J lost 6 bases, with 10 bases between them. The CDR3 DNA sequence: TGTGCCAGCGGCAGGGTTGATGAAAAACTGTTTTTT. Translation gives CASGRVDEKLFF.

The V gene is TRBV11-1, the J gene TRBJ2-1; unclear D gene. This CDR3 spans 13 amino acids. V lost 4 bases to trimming and J lost 7 bases, with 11 bases between them. Per the germline V gene, CDR1 is SGHAT and CDR2 is FQDESV (reference sequence). CDR3 amino acids: CASSSANLNEQFF. The CDR3 DNA reads TGTGCCAGCAGCTCCGCTAACCTAAATGAGCAGTTCTTC.

This clonotype showed up just a few times. The CDR3 bases are TGCGCCAGCAGCTTGACCCCTGACAGCAATAATAAGAATGAGCAGTTCTTC. As protein: CASSLTPDSNNKNEQFF. The genes are TRBV5-1 and TRBJ2-1, with D possibly being TRBD1 (5 bases). The CDR3 totals 17 residues. The V gene's germline CDR1 is SGHRS and CDR2 YFSETQ. V shed 1 base and J shed 7 bases, with 21 bases lying between them.

With respect to this clonotype: A much larger clonotype is one base distant, so this may be a read error. The chain links TRBV6-1 to TRBJ2-3; 8 bases align to TRBD1. The CDR3 length is 13 residues. Germline V gives CDR1 MNHNS, CDR2 SASEGT. The CDR3 bases are TGTGCCAGCAGGACAGGGGCCCGAGATACGCTGTATTTT. This codes for CASRTGARDTLYF.

This clonotype was seen only a few times. The chain carries TRBV3-1 and TRBJ1-1; D not resolved. Trimming removed 3 bases at V and 2 bases at J, with 10 bases between. The CDR3 totals 14 residues. Germline values: CDR1 LGHDT, CDR2 YNNKEL (reference sequence). CDR3 protein: CASSQGRVNTEAFF. The CDR3 DNA is TGTGCCAGCAGCCAGGGCAGAGTAAACACTGAAGCTTTCTTT.

The chain has TRBV7-2 and TRBJ2-4; a weak D match, TRBD2 (7 bases). Per germline, CDR1 SGHTA and CDR2 FQGNSA. The CDR3 consists of 16 residues. V was shortened by 1 base and J by 6 bases, with 16 bases between the two germline ends. The chain's CDR3 is CASSLGSGGALNIQYF. The CDR3 DNA is TGTGCCAGCAGCTTAGGATCGGGGGGCGCGTTAAACATTCAGTACTTC.

As DNA, the CDR3 is TGCGCCAGCAGCCCCTTGATGGGGTCCTACGAGCAGTACTTC. Encoded protein: CASSPLMGSYEQYF. The chain uses TRBV5-1 and TRBJ2-7, with no clear D. V gave up 4 bases and J gave up 1 base, with 12 bases separating them. This CDR3 contains 14 residues. Germline CDR1 reads SGHRS; CDR2 reads YFSETQ. The full variable domain, its missing parts supplied by reference TRBV5-1 and TRBJ2-7, is KAGVTQTPRYLIKTRGQQVTLSCSPISGHRSVSWYQQTPGQGLQFLFEYFSETQRNKGNFPGRFSGRQFSNSRSEMNVSTLELGDSALYLCASSPLMGSYEQYFGPGTRLTVT.

In its sample, this clonotype was seen a few times. CDR3 in amino acids: CASRPFTGSDEKLFF. The CDR3 nucleotides read TGTGCCAGCAGGCCCTTCACAGGGTCGGATGAAAAACTGTTTTTT. V gene TRBV2 combines with J gene TRBJ1-4; D is perhaps TRBD1 (6 bases). CDR3 size: 15 residues. Germline lookup yields CDR1 SNHLY and CDR2 FYNNEI. The V gene lost 6 bases and the J gene lost 6 bases, with 17 bases spanning the gap.

This clonotype was recorded a few times. This chain joins TRBV7-9 and TRBJ1-2, with a weak D call TRBD1 (6 bases). Germline V CDR1 and CDR2: SEHNR, FQNEAQ (reference sequence). The CDR3 totals 13 residues. V gave up 5 bases and J gave up 5 bases, with 12 bases separating them. CDR3 in DNA: TGTGCCAGCAGCGGGGACAACTATTATGGCTACACCTTC. Encoded protein: CASSGDNYYGYTF.

On this clonotype itself: A much larger clone differs from this one at a single base, so this may be a read error. The chain couples TRBV7-2 to TRBJ2-5, with a possible D match to TRBD2 (5 bases). V dropped 0 bases and J dropped 13 bases, with 21 bases sitting between them. The CDR3 is 15 residues long. In germline, CDR1 is SGHTA, CDR2 FQGNSA. The CDR3 DNA sequence: TGTGCCAGCAGCTTAGCGCAGTCGGGGTCCTACGAGCGGTACTTC. It encodes CASSLAQSGSYERYF.

This clonotype was detected ten times or more. The chain is built from TRBV29-1 and TRBJ1-5; D is unclear. The germline gives CDR1 SQVTM, CDR2 ANQGSEA. CDR3 length equals 13 residues. With 4 bases removed from V and 1 base from J, the gap between germline ends came to 8 bases. This chain's CDR3 is CSVAGTSNQPQHF. The DNA of the CDR3 is TGCAGCGTTGCTGGTACCAGCAATCAGCCCCAGCATTTT.

This clonotype appeared a few times. Here the CDR3 DNA reads TGTGCCAGCAGTCCTAGTGGGACAGCTGCCTATGGCTACACCTTC. Protein product: CASSPSGTAAYGYTF. The chain employs TRBV25-1 and TRBJ1-2, with TRBD1 identical over 7 bases. The CDR3 is 15 amino acids. Trimming cost V 5 bases and J 4 bases; bases outside gene matches: 10. The V gene's germline CDR1 is MGHDK and CDR2 SYGVNS.

The rearrangement joins TRBV15 to TRBJ2-7; either TRBD1 or TRBD2 may supply D (5 bases each). CDR3 length: 16 residues. CDR1 is LNHNV and CDR2 is YYDKDF in the germline V gene (reference sequence). Trimming pared 0 bases from V and 6 bases from J, leaving 18 bases between. The CDR3 loop is CATSRDLGRQACEQYF. DNA for the CDR3: TGTGCCACCAGCAGAGACCTGGGACGGCAAGCCTGCGAGCAGTACTTC.

The CDR3 DNA reads TGCGCCAGCAGCCGGAGGCCCCCGAGACTAGCGTTAAACAATGAGCAGTTCTTC. This encodes CASSRRPPRLALNNEQFF. The gene calls are TRBV4-3 and TRBJ2-1, with TRBD2 identical over 8 bases. CDR3 size: 18 residues. In germline, CDR1 is LGHNA, CDR2 YSLEER. Trimming at V came to 4 bases and at J to 5 bases, leaving 16 bases not matched to a gene.